This T cell receptor (beta chain) emerged from a study of T-cell reconstitution after alpha-beta-depleted transplantation in children. Preparing the TCRbeta library involved the use of unique molecular identifiers. TCRdb re-derived calls from the PCR reads in MiXCR, one entry per CDR3 protein. The sample holds approximately 93,000 distinct CDR3 sequences, approximately 9.2% seen once. In its sample, this clonotype was seen many times. This CDR3 has 16 residues. Germline-derived CDR1 and CDR2 are SGHRS and YFSETQ. V shed 2 bases and J 3 bases; nucleotides not matched to a gene: 8. This clonotype was sampled from a human donor who donated a stem cell graft to a child with congenital amegakaryocytic thrombocytopenia. The V gene is TRBV5-1, the J gene TRBJ2-3, with 8 nucleotides matching TRBD1. Here the sequenced sample was PBMCs from the stem cell graft donor, taken from the stem cell graft. The DNA of the CDR3 is TGCGCCAGCAGCTTATTACCGGGACAGGTGACAGATACGCAGTATTTT. Translating gives CASSLLPGQVTDTQYF.